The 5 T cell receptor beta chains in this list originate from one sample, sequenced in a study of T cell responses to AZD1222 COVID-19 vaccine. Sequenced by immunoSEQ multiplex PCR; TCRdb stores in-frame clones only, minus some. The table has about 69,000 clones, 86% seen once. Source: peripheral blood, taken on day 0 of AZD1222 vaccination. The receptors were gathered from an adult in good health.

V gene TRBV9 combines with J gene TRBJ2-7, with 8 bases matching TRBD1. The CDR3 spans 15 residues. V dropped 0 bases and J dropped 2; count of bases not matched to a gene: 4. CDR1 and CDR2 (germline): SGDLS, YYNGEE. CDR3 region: CASSVDGQGPYEQYF. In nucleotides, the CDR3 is TGTGCCAGCAGCGTAGATGGACAGGGCCCCTACGAGCAGTACTTC.

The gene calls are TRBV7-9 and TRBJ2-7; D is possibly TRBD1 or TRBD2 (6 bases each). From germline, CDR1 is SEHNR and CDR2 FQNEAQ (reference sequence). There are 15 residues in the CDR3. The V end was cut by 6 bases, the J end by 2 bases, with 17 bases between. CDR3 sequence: CASSRVGGTPYEQYF. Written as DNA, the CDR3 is TGTGCCAGCAGTAGGGTAGGGGGGACCCCCTACGAGCAGTACTTC.

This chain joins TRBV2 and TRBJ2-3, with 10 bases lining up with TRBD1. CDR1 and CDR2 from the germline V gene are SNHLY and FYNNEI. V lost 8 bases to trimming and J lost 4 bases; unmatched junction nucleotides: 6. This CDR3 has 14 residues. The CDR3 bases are TGTGCCAGCGCTGGACAGGGGGTCCCAGATACGCAGTATTTT. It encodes CASAGQGVPDTQYF. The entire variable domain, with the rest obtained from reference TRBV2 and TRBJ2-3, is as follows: EPEVTQTPSHQVTQMGQEVILRCVPISNHLYFYWYRQILGQKVEFLVSFYNNEISEKSEIFDDQFSVERPDGSNFTLKIRSTKLEDSAMYFCASAGQGVPDTQYFGPGTRLTVL.

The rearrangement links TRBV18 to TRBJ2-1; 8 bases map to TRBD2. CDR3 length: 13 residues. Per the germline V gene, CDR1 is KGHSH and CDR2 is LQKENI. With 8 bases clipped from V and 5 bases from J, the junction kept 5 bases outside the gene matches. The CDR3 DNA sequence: TGTGCCAGCGAGGGACTAGATAACAATGAGCAGTTCTTC. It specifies CASEGLDNNEQFF.

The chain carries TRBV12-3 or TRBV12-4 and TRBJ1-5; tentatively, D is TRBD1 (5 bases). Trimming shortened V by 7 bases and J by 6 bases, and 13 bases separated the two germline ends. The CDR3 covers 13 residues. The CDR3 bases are TGTGCCAGCACATCGAGGGGCAGTCAGCCCCAGCATTTT. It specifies CASTSRGSQPQHF.